This T cell receptor beta chain appears in the sequencing data of a study of T cell responses to AZD1222 COVID-19 vaccine (dated by TCRdb to the early 2020s). Context from the whole study: AZD1222 recipients whose second dose came at about 4 weeks and those whose second dose came at about 12 weeks were combined into one group, since spike-specific TCR depth and breadth did not differ between the two schedules. TCR sequencing was performed for approximately 240 trial participants, of whom roughly 200 were given two doses of AZD1222 and some 26 were given two doses of MenACWY control vaccine. Trial participants were enrolled into age subgroups of 18-55, 56-69 and 70-plus years, which contained approximately 150, 28 and 58 TCR-sequenced participants, respectively. Broad study findings and their caveats: Conclusions about previously exposed vaccinees were limited because only a handful of AZD1222 recipients were SARS-CoV-2 seropositive at baseline. CD4 TCRs associated with the vaccine covered the entire spike protein, and the dominant responses were in regions 160-218 and 743-854. Most participants were white British and females outnumbered males, and the authors suggested that clonal diversity may have been underestimated. In the small 56-69-year group, the increase in depth fell short of significance, most likely because of low power. No day 14 peak-response samples were available, so repertoires were characterized only after the peak T cell response. Nearly half of unique spike-specific TCRs reportedly recognized epitopes outside regions mutated in the B.1.351 and B.1.1.7 variants. Spike-specific TCR breadth and depth rose significantly after two AZD1222 doses compared with day 0 and with MenACWY recipients.

The germline ends are 13 bases apart after V is trimmed by 3 bases and J by 0 bases. The CDR3 sequence holds 16 residues, the cysteine and phenylalanine included. Of the read, only the CDR3 DNA is kept; its 48 bases are in frame from base 1. According to the germline V gene (reference sequence), CDR1 reads SGHNT and CDR2 reads YYREEE. The CDR3 regions of human TCRbeta chains were analyzed by immunosequencing. The authors processed their data as follows. Repertoire TCRs were checked for matches against a reference library of SARS-CoV-2-specific TCRs that had been generated using the MIRA antigen-specificity platform. Breadth was defined as the fraction of unique TCRs that were SARS-CoV-2-associated. Depth was defined as the fraction of total T cells that were SARS-CoV-2-associated. Using the MIRA data, each spike-specific TCR was assigned both to the spike region to which the TCR was reactive and to a CD4 or CD8 class. Log10-transformed breadth and depth values were compared by one-way ANOVA with Sidak's multiple comparisons tests. Here the immuneACCESS table is served through TCRdb, limited to in-frame sequences with V and J called. Missing clones are a known gap in these copies; in checked studies unresolved V genes cover under half, and the rest lacks a known reason. That table furnishes V, J and clone size, whereas the DNA furnished D and trimming. This sample gives fewer than 250,000 clones in total; 85% to 95% of them show up just once. Jointly, the top ten make up 1% to 1.5% of the sample.

The sample's time point label, in plain terms: baseline before first vaccination. Vaccinee samples came from UK trials COV001 and COV002, including a single-blind randomized controlled phase 2/3 trial of AZD1222 (ChAdOx1 nCoV-19) in healthy adults. Trial participant PBMC samples were collected at day 0 and day 28 after the second dose for TCRbeta chain sequencing. About this clone itself: Its cognate antigen has yet to be identified. Base qualities are not at hand, and no much larger clone is one base apart.

Sample: peripheral blood, taken on day 0 of AZD1222 vaccination. The receptor was isolated from an adult in good health. The rearrangement joined TRBV5-4 to TRBJ2-1; tentative D gene TRBD2, with 5 bases matching. Here is the DNA: TGTGCCAGCAGCTCGTCTGGGAGAAGCTCCTACAATGAGCAGTTCTTC. It specifies CASSSSGRSSYNEQFF.